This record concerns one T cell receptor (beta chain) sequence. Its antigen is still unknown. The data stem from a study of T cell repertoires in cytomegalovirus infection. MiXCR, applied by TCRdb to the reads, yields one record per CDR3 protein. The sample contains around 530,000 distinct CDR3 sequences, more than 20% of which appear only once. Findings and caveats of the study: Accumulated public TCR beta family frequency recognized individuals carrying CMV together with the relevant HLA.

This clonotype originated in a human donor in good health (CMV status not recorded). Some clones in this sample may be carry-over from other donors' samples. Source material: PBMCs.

This CDR3 is CASRTGRDRGSGANVLTF. CDR3 sequence (DNA): TGTGCCAGCAGAACAGGAAGGGACAGGGGGTCTGGGGCCAACGTCCTGACTTTC. The chain is built from TRBV6-2 or TRBV6-3 and TRBJ2-6; 11 bases agree with TRBD1. J lost 1 base, V lost 6 bases, and 8 bases had no gene match. The CDR3 length is 18 residues. Germline assignment: CDR1 MNHEY and CDR2 SVGEGT.